Listed below are T cell receptor beta chains from one sample, sequenced in a study of cytomegalovirus exposure and HLA in healthy donors. The table came from immunoSEQ multiplex PCR; TCRdb's copy has only in-frame clones and leaves some out. This table has 90,000 to 100,000 clones, 70% to 80% appearing once. The specimen was PBMCs. These receptors were collected from a man aged 60 to 75 in good health and CMV-seropositive. Both conserved end residues are part of each CDR3. A D gene is named only where the DNA matches it firmly. Not all rows give a size; the values are once, few, many and, for expanded clones, a class.

abundance: NA; j_gene: TRBJ2-2; v_gene: TRBV6-1; d_gene: NA; CDR3nt: TGTGCCAGCAGGAAGAGAGGATCGAACACCGGGGAGCTGTTTTTT; CDR3aa: CASRKRGSNTGELFF
abundance: NA; j_gene: TRBJ2-2; v_gene: TRBV4-1; d_gene: NA; CDR3nt: TGCGCCAGCAGCCAAGATTTTGCCACCCTAGAGCTGTTTTTT; CDR3aa: CASSQDFATLELFF
abundance: NA; j_gene: TRBJ1-2; v_gene: TRBV4-1; d_gene: TRBD1; CDR3nt: TGCGCCAGCAGCCAAAAGGAACCCGGACAGGGGTATGGCTACACCTTC; CDR3aa: CASSQKEPGQGYGYTF
abundance: NA; j_gene: TRBJ1-2; v_gene: TRBV19; d_gene: TRBD1; CDR3nt: TGTGCCAGTAACCTACAGGGGAAGGTCGAGGGCTACACCTTC; CDR3aa: CASNLQGKVEGYTF
abundance: few; j_gene: TRBJ2-3; v_gene: TRBV30; d_gene: NA; CDR3nt: TGTGCCCGCGCGAGCCGCAAGACACGAAGTACTTATTTT; CDR3aa: CARASRKTRSTYF
abundance: NA; j_gene: TRBJ2-1; v_gene: TRBV7-3; d_gene: TRBD2; CDR3nt: TGTGCCAGCAGCCCCCGACTAGCGGGGGATGCGTTCTTC; CDR3aa: CASSPRLAGDAFF
abundance: NA; j_gene: TRBJ2-7; v_gene: TRBV7-3; d_gene: NA; CDR3nt: TGTGCCAGCAGCTTAACCGGGGAAACAACCGAGCAGTACTTC; CDR3aa: CASSLTGETTEQYF
abundance: NA; j_gene: TRBJ2-1; v_gene: TRBV29-1; d_gene: TRBD1; CDR3nt: TGCAGCGTCGCCCTCCTGACAGGGGGCGATTACAATGAGCAGTTCTTC; CDR3aa: CSVALLTGGDYNEQFF
abundance: once; j_gene: TRBJ1-2; v_gene: TRBV7-6; d_gene: NA; CDR3nt: TGTGCCAGCAGCCTCGACAATAACTATGGCTACACCTTC; CDR3aa: CASSLDNNYGYTF
abundance: once; j_gene: TRBJ2-5; v_gene: TRBV10-3; d_gene: NA; CDR3nt: TGTGCCATCAGCGCGGGTGGGGTGTGGGAGACCCAGTACTTC; CDR3aa: CAISAGGVWETQYF
abundance: NA; j_gene: TRBJ2-2; v_gene: TRBV9; d_gene: NA; CDR3nt: TGTGCCAGCAGCGTACAGTGGCCCGGGGAGCTGTTTTTT; CDR3aa: CASSVQWPGELFF
abundance: NA; j_gene: TRBJ1-1; v_gene: TRBV19; d_gene: NA; CDR3nt: TGTGCCAGTAGAGGGTCAGGGAAGAACACTGAAGCTTTCTTT; CDR3aa: CASRGSGKNTEAFF
abundance: NA; j_gene: TRBJ2-1; v_gene: TRBV4-1; d_gene: NA; CDR3nt: TGCGCCAGCAGCCAAGACGGAGTAGGCTCCTACAATGAGCAGTTCTTC; CDR3aa: CASSQDGVGSYNEQFF
abundance: NA; j_gene: TRBJ2-7; v_gene: TRBV7-9; d_gene: NA; CDR3nt: TGTGCCAGCAGCGCAAACCCGGGGTCCTACGAGCAGTACTTC; CDR3aa: CASSANPGSYEQYF
abundance: NA; j_gene: TRBJ2-7; v_gene: TRBV19; d_gene: TRBD1; CDR3nt: TGTGCCAGTAGTTTCGACAGGGGGCCGATCGCCTACGAGCAGTACTTC; CDR3aa: CASSFDRGPIAYEQYF
abundance: NA; j_gene: TRBJ2-5; v_gene: TRBV5-5; d_gene: TRBD1; CDR3nt: TGTGCCAGCAGCTCCATAGGGACAGGGGAGACCCAGTACTTC; CDR3aa: CASSSIGTGETQYF
abundance: NA; j_gene: TRBJ1-6; v_gene: TRBV18; d_gene: NA; CDR3nt: TGTGCCAGCTCCTTGGGAGGCCGGGGGAATTCACCCCTCCACTTT; CDR3aa: CASSLGGRGNSPLHF
abundance: NA; j_gene: TRBJ2-7; v_gene: TRBV6-1; d_gene: NA; CDR3nt: TGTGCCAGCAGGGCACAGAGTACCTACGAGCAGTACTTC; CDR3aa: CASRAQSTYEQYF
abundance: NA; j_gene: TRBJ2-5; v_gene: TRBV5-1; d_gene: TRBD1; CDR3nt: TGCGCCAGCACCTGGGACAGACAAGAGACCCAGTACTTC; CDR3aa: CASTWDRQETQYF
abundance: NA; j_gene: TRBJ2-3; v_gene: TRBV4-2; d_gene: NA; CDR3nt: TGTGCCAGCAGCCAAGGGACAGCTCCGGATACGCAGTATTTT; CDR3aa: CASSQGTAPDTQYF
abundance: NA; j_gene: TRBJ1-5; v_gene: TRBV7-2; d_gene: TRBD1; CDR3nt: TGTGCCAGCAGCTTAGACAGGGGAGGCAATCAGCCCCAGCATTTT; CDR3aa: CASSLDRGGNQPQHF
abundance: NA; j_gene: TRBJ2-5; v_gene: TRBV5-5; d_gene: NA; CDR3nt: TGTGCCAGCAGCCTCACGGCAGGGCCGCCGGAGACCCAGTACTTC; CDR3aa: CASSLTAGPPETQYF
abundance: NA; j_gene: TRBJ1-1; v_gene: TRBV5-6; d_gene: NA; CDR3nt: TGTGCCAGCAACTTGAACACTGAAGCTTTCTTT; CDR3aa: CASNLNTEAFF
abundance: NA; j_gene: TRBJ2-7; v_gene: TRBV5-6; d_gene: NA; CDR3nt: TGTGCCAGCAGCTCCGAGGGGGGGCCCTCCTACGAGCAGTACTTC; CDR3aa: CASSSEGGPSYEQYF
abundance: NA; j_gene: TRBJ2-5; v_gene: TRBV5-1; d_gene: NA; CDR3nt: TGCGCCAGCAGCTTGGCCGGCAGCGGAGAGACCCAGTACTTC; CDR3aa: CASSLAGSGETQYF
abundance: NA; j_gene: TRBJ1-1; v_gene: TRBV28; d_gene: NA; CDR3nt: TGTGCCAGCAGTGTCAGGGGCAGGAACACTGAAGCTTTCTTT; CDR3aa: CASSVRGRNTEAFF